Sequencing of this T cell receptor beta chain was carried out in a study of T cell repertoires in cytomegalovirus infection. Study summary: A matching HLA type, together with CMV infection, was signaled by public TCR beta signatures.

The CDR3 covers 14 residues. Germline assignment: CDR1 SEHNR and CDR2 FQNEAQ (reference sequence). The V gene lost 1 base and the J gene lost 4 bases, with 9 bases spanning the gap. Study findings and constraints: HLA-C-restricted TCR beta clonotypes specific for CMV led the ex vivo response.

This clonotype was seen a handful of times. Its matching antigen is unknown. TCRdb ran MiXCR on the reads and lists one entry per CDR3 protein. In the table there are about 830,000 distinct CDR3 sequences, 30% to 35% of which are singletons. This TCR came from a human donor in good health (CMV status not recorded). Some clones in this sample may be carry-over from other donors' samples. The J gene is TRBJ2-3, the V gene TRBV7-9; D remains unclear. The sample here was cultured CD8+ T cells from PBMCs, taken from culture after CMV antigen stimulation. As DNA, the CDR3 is TGTGCCAGCAGCTTAGTTCAGGCAGCAGATACGCAGTATTTT. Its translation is CASSLVQAADTQYF.